A selection of T cell receptor beta chains follows, all from one sample in a study of blood T cell repertoires in COVID-19. Using immunoSEQ multiplex PCR, the repertoire was profiled, and TCRdb retains in-frame clones only, with some absent. The table shows about 130,000 clones, with 65% to 90% occurring only once. The specimen sequenced was peripheral blood. The receptors were gathered from a woman of 80 years or more with acute or convalescent COVID-19. CDR3s include the opening cysteine and the closing phenylalanine or tryptophan. Fields, in order: D gene, J gene, clone size, V gene, CDR3 DNA, CDR3 protein. D genes are given only for firm matches. Size is omitted from some rows. Given values are once, few, many or a class for expanded clones.

D: .; J: TRBJ1-1; size: .; V: TRBV3-1/TRBV3-2; DNA: TGTGCCAGCAGCCAAGCAGGTCAGGCTTTCTTT; CDR3: CASSQAGQAFF
D: TRBD1; J: TRBJ2-3; size: .; V: TRBV18; DNA: TGTGCCAGCTCACGCGGACAGGTCCCAGTGGAAACAGATACGCAGTATTTT; CDR3: CASSRGQVPVETDTQYF
D: .; J: TRBJ1-5; size: .; V: TRBV12-3/TRBV12-4; DNA: TGTGCCAGCAGTATTGGGGGGGAGCAGCCCCAGCATTTT; CDR3: CASSIGGEQPQHF
D: .; J: TRBJ1-6; size: .; V: TRBV6-5; DNA: TGTGCCAGCAGACCGGGACAAGTTGGTTCACCCCTCCACTTT; CDR3: CASRPGQVGSPLHF
D: TRBD1; J: TRBJ2-2; size: .; V: TRBV28; DNA: TGTGCCAGCAGTTTCAGGGGGCAGGCCGGGGAGCTGTTTTTT; CDR3: CASSFRGQAGELFF
D: .; J: TRBJ1-5; size: .; V: TRBV3-1/TRBV3-2; DNA: TGTGCCAGCAGCCAAGATATATCAGGGACTTTCAATCAGCCCCAGCATTTT; CDR3: CASSQDISGTFNQPQHF
D: TRBD1; J: TRBJ1-3; size: .; V: TRBV9; DNA: TGTGCCAGCAGCGCCCAAGTGGGACAGACTGGAAACACCATATATTTT; CDR3: CASSAQVGQTGNTIYF
D: .; J: TRBJ2-7; size: few; V: TRBV21-1; DNA: TGTGCCAGCAGCAAAGTGGAATGGGTAGCGGAGAACTACGAGCAGTACTTC; CDR3: CASSKVEWVAENYEQYF
D: .; J: TRBJ2-7; size: .; V: TRBV12-3/TRBV12-4; DNA: TGTGCCAGCAGCCCCCGGGATCCCTCTGAGCAGTACTTC; CDR3: CASSPRDPSEQYF
D: .; J: TRBJ1-2; size: few; V: TRBV3-1/TRBV3-2; DNA: TGTGCCAGCAGCCAAGCGTTAGTGATGAACTATGGCTACACCTTC; CDR3: CASSQALVMNYGYTF
D: .; J: TRBJ2-5; size: .; V: TRBV25-1; DNA: TGTGCCAGCAGCCGGCCCATGGTGGAGGAGACCCAGTACTTC; CDR3: CASSRPMVEETQYF